Each of the 19 T cell receptor beta chains below was sequenced from the same sample in a study of blood T cell repertoires in COVID-19 (dated by TCRdb to 2020 to 2022). The library was obtained by the immunoSEQ multiplex PCR assay. As stored in TCRdb, this immuneACCESS dataset retains in-frame rearrangements with V and J assigned. A fraction of the clones does not appear; measured against another copy, unresolved V genes explain less than half of the discrepancy, and the remainder lacks a known reason. The sample contains about 380,000 clones, more than 75% of them found a single time. The top ten hold 1.2% of the sample. Sequencing was done on a sample of PBMCs or T cells enriched from blood (not recorded which). The receptors shown here come from a woman between 18 and 30 years old who had recovered from COVID-19.

A few counts support this clone. The chain combines TRBV10-1 with TRBJ1-2; TRBD1 might be the D (6 bases). CDR1 is WNHNN, CDR2 SYGVQD, per germline (reference sequence). This CDR3 is built from 14 residues. Trimming shortened V by 5 bases and J by 4 bases, and 14 bases separated the two germline ends. The CDR3, as DNA: TGCGCCAGCAGTATAACAGGGACGTTCTATGGCTACACCTTC. Translation gives CASSITGTFYGYTF.

The gene calls are TRBV10-1 and TRBJ2-3, with TRBD1 matching over 7 bases. Germline CDR1 and CDR2: WNHNN and SYGVQD (reference sequence). The length of the CDR3 is 15 residues. The V segment lost 1 base and the J segment 0 bases; nucleotides outside the gene matches: 1. As DNA, the CDR3 is TGCGCCAGCAGTGAGTTACAGGGGAGCACAGATACGCAGTATTTT. Its translation: CASSELQGSTDTQYF.

This chain links TRBV9 with TRBJ1-6; D remains ambiguous. V was cut by 4 bases and J by 8 bases, with 10 bases left in between. The CDR3 runs to 13 residues. Germline V lookup: CDR1 SGDLS, CDR2 YYNGEE. CDR3 DNA: TGTGCCAGCAGCCCCCGACGGGATTCACCCCTCCACTTT. Its protein is CASSPRRDSPLHF.

The genes are TRBV19 and TRBJ2-3; perhaps TRBD2 as D (6 bases). The CDR3 extends over 13 amino acids. The germline CDR1 and CDR2 sequences are LNHDA and SQIVND (reference sequence). V was shortened by 4 bases and J by 3 bases, with 8 bases between the two germline ends. The CDR3 region is CASSSGETDTQYF. The CDR3 DNA follows: TGTGCCAGTAGTAGCGGGGAAACAGATACGCAGTATTTT. The whole variable domain, remainder taken from reference TRBV19 and TRBJ2-3, is DGGITQSPKYLFRKEGQNVTLSCEQNLNHDAMYWYRQDPGQGLRLIYYSQIVNDFQKGDIAEGYSVSREKKESFPLTVTSAQKNPTAFYLCASSSGETDTQYFGPGTRLTVL.

V is TRBV5-4 and J is TRBJ1-1; D is undetermined. Germline V lookup: CDR1 SGHNT, CDR2 YYREEE (reference sequence). The CDR3 sequence is 13 residues long. The germline V and J ends were trimmed by 1 base and 4 bases, with 8 bases remaining between them. CDR3 region: CASSLTGGTEAFF. CDR3 bases: TGTGCCAGCAGCTTGACGGGTGGCACTGAAGCTTTCTTT.

The chain carries TRBV7-9 and TRBJ2-7, with 11 bases aligning to TRBD2. Germline V CDR1 and CDR2: SEHNR, FQNEAQ (reference sequence). This CDR3 is built from 14 residues. Trimming removed 10 bases from V and 0 bases from J; junction bases left unmatched: 5. The CDR3 DNA reads TGTGCCACGGATCTAGCGGGGGGCTCCTACGAGCAGTACTTC. This gives the protein CATDLAGGSYEQYF.

The chain has TRBV13 and TRBJ2-1; D is uncertain. CDR1 is PRHDT, CDR2 FYEKMQ, per germline (reference sequence). CDR3 length: 11 residues. Trimming removed 5 bases at V and 6 bases at J, with 5 bases between. This CDR3 reads CASSRANEQFF. The CDR3 coding sequence is TGTGCCAGCAGCCGAGCCAATGAGCAGTTCTTC. Full variable domain (missing parts from reference TRBV13 and TRBJ2-1): AAGVIQSPRHLIKEKRETATLKCYPIPRHDTVYWYQQGPGQDPQFLISFYEKMQSDKGSIPDRFSAQQFSDYHSELNMSSLELGDSALYFCASSRANEQFFGPGTRLTVL.

The count of this clone is one. The rearrangement links TRBV7-9 to TRBJ1-1, with 9 bases matching TRBD1. The CDR3 totals 15 residues. Germline loops: CDR1 SEHNR, CDR2 FQNEAQ (reference sequence). The ends lost 4 bases at V and 4 bases at J; junction bases unmatched: 7. The CDR3 spells CASSSGQGGRTEAFF. For the CDR3, the DNA is TGTGCCAGCAGCTCGGGACAGGGAGGTCGCACTGAAGCTTTCTTT.

This clone has just one count. CDR3 sequence (DNA): TGTGCCAGTAGTGGAGCACTCCAATACGAGCAGTACTTC. This translates into CASSGALQYEQYF. This sequence joins TRBV19 and TRBJ2-7; D gene ambiguous. V lost 5 bases and J 4 bases, leaving 12 bases between the germline ends. The germline V gene encodes CDR1 LNHDA and CDR2 SQIVND (reference sequence). This CDR3 comprises 13 residues.

The rearrangement uses TRBV25-1 and TRBJ1-2; D is unclear. CDR1 is MGHDK and CDR2 is SYGVNS in the germline V gene. V was trimmed by 3 bases and J by 7 bases, leaving 12 bases between them. CDR3 length equals 13 residues. The CDR3 spells CASSDRLIAGYTF. In nucleotides, the CDR3 is TGTGCCAGCAGTGACCGCCTAATAGCTGGCTACACCTTC.

The chain joins TRBV6-1 to TRBJ1-5, with a weak D call TRBD1 (5 bases). The germline gives CDR1 MNHNS, CDR2 SASEGT. With 1 base removed from V and 2 bases from J, the gap between germline ends came to 9 bases. This CDR3 region has 15 residues. The DNA for the CDR3 is TGTGCCAGCAGTGAAGACCCGGGGGGCAATCAGCCCCAGCATTTT. It translates to CASSEDPGGNQPQHF.

This chain joins TRBV7-9 and TRBJ1-6, with TRBD1 identical over 8 bases. Per germline, CDR1 SEHNR and CDR2 FQNEAQ (reference sequence). This CDR3 contains 13 residues. CDR3 sequence: CAGAGTGWSPLHF. The CDR3, as DNA: TGTGCTGGGGCGGGGACAGGTTGGTCACCCCTCCACTTT.

The chain links TRBV6-5 to TRBJ2-7; 8 bases are a match to TRBD1. Germline V gene lookup returns CDR1 MNHEY and CDR2 SVGAGI. V lost 0 bases and J lost 2; bases outside the gene matches: 3. The CDR3 consists of 15 residues. Here the CDR3 DNA reads TGTGCCAGCAGTTACTCGACGACAGGGGCCTACGAGCAGTACTTC. Its protein product is CASSYSTTGAYEQYF.

The rearrangement links TRBV19 to TRBJ1-2, with D possibly matching TRBD1 (6 bases). The germline V gene encodes CDR1 LNHDA and CDR2 SQIVND (reference sequence). The CDR3 contains 15 residues. The V gene lost 3 bases and the J gene lost 3 bases, with 14 bases spanning the gap. CDR3 bases: TGTGCCAGTAGTATTGGGGGCCAGGGTGACTATGGCTACACCTTC. Its translation is CASSIGGQGDYGYTF.

As concerns this clone: Other nucleotide sequences from this sample produce the same CDR3. The V gene is TRBV19, the J gene TRBJ1-5; D perhaps matches TRBD1 (5 bases). Trimming took off 3 bases at V and 2 bases at J, with 8 bases between the two ends. In germline, CDR1 is LNHDA, CDR2 SQIVND (reference sequence). This CDR3 has 14 residues. CDR3 region: CASSIRQRNQPQHF. The CDR3 DNA sequence: TGTGCCAGTAGTATCCGACAGCGCAATCAGCCCCAGCATTTT.

The chain uses TRBV27 and TRBJ1-2, with D unresolved. CDR1 is MNHEY, CDR2 SMNVEV, per germline (reference sequence). With 7 bases removed from V and 0 bases from J, the gap between germline ends came to 21 bases. This CDR3 contains 17 residues. CDR3 sequence (DNA): TGTGCCAGCACCCCGAGGCAGCAGCTTCCAGCTAACTATGGCTACACCTTC. Translating gives CASTPRQQLPANYGYTF.

This clone showed up just a few times. In the same sample, other DNA sequences code for this CDR3. The rearrangement links TRBV2 to TRBJ1-1; 7 bases fit TRBD1. Germline V gene data show CDR1 as SNHLY and CDR2 as FYNNEI. This CDR3 spans 13 amino acids. J was trimmed by 1 base and V by 5 bases; bases with no gene match: 1. The CDR3 is CASSQGENTEAFF. The CDR3 DNA reads TGTGCCAGCAGTCAGGGGGAGAACACTGAAGCTTTCTTT.

The V gene is TRBV2, the J gene TRBJ1-5; TRBD1 is a possible D gene (6 bases). V was trimmed by 6 bases and J by 7 bases, leaving 16 bases between them. Germline CDR1 reads SNHLY; CDR2 reads FYNNEI. The CDR3 length is 14 residues. CDR3 DNA sequence: TGTGCCAGCAGGGAGGACAGCTTGTCCCAGCCCCAGCATTTT. Amino acids: CASREDSLSQPQHF.

This rearrangement joins TRBV30 to TRBJ1-4; the D gene is possibly TRBD1 (5 bases). The CDR3 is made up of 15 amino acids. The V gene lost 3 bases and the J gene lost 5 bases, with 16 bases spanning the gap. Germline-derived CDR1 and CDR2 are GTSNPN and SVGIG (reference sequence). CDR3 sequence reads: CAWRAVGLKNEKLFF. CDR3 DNA sequence: TGTGCCTGGAGGGCCGTGGGACTTAAGAATGAAAAACTGTTTTTT.